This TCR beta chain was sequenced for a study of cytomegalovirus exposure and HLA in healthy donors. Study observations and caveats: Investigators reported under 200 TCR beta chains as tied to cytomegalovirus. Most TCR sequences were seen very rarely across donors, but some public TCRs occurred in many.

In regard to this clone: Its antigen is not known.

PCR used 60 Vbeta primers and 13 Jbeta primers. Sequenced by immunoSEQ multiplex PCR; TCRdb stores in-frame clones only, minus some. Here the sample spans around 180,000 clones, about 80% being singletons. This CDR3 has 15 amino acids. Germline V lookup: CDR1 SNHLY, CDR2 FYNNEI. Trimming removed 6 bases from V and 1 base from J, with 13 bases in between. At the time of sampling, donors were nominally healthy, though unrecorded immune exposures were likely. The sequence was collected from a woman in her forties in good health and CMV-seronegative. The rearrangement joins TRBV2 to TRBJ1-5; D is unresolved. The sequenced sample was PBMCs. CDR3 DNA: TGTGCCAGCAGCGAACCTACGGGGAGCAATCAGCCCCAGCATTTT. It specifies CASSEPTGSNQPQHF.